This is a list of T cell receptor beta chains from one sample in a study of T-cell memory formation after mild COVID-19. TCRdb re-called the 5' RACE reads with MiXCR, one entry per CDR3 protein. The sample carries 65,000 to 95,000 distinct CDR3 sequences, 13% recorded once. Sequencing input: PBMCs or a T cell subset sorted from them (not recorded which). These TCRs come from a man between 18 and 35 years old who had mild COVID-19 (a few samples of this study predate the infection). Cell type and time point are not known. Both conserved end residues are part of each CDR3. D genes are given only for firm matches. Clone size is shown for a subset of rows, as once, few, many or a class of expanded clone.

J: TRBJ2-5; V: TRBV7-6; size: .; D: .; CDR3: CASSLGEGKTQYF; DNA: TGTGCCAGCAGCTTAGGAGAAGGGAAGACCCAGTACTTC
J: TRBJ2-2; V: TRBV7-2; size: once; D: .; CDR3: CASSLAGGSAGELFF; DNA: TGTGCCAGCAGCTTAGCTGGGGGATCTGCCGGGGAGCTGTTTTTT
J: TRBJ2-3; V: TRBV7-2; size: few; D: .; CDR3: CASSPSLGGTDTQYF; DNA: TGTGCCAGCAGCCCCTCCCTCGGGGGCACAGATACGCAGTATTTT
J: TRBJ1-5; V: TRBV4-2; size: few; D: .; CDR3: CASSQAGWKPQHF; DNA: TGTGCCAGCAGCCAAGCCGGGTGGAAGCCCCAGCATTTT
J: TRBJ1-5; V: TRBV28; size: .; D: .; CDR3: CASSSLDGAPDQPQHF; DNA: TGTGCCAGCAGTTCGTTAGACGGGGCCCCAGATCAGCCCCAGCATTTT
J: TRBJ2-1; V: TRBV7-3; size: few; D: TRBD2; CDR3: CASSLGTSSDEQFF; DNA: TGTGCCAGCAGCTTAGGGACTAGCTCGGATGAGCAGTTCTTC
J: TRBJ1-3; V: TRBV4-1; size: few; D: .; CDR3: CASSREDISGNTIYF; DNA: TGCGCCAGCAGCCGAGAGGACATCTCTGGAAACACCATATATTTT
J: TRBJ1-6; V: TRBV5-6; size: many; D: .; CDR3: CASSLERQSYSPLHF; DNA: TGTGCCAGCAGCTTGGAGCGACAGAGCTATTCACCCCTCCACTTT
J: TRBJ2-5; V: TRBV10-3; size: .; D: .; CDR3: CAISEPFKETQYF; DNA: TGTGCCATCAGTGAGCCTTTTAAGGAGACCCAGTACTTC
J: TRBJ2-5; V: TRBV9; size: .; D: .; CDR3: CASSPWGAQETQYF; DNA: TGTGCCAGCAGCCCGTGGGGGGCCCAAGAGACCCAGTACTTC
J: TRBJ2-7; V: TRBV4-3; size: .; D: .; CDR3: CASSPGTTYEQYF; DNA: TGCGCCAGCAGTCCCGGGACCACCTACGAGCAGTACTTC
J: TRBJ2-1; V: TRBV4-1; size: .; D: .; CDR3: CASSPNGGEQFF; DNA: TGCGCCAGCAGCCCAAACGGCGGTGAGCAGTTCTTC
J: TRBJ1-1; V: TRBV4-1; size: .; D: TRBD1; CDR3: CASSQASGTGVGDTEAFF; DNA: TGCGCCAGCAGCCAAGCGTCCGGGACAGGGGTGGGTGACACTGAAGCTTTCTTT
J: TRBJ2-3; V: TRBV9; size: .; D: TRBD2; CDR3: CASSPSGGRNTDTQYF; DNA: TGTGCCAGCAGCCCTAGCGGGGGGAGGAACACAGATACGCAGTATTTT
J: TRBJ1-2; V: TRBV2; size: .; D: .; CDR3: CATSYGGYDTF; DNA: TGTGCCACCTCATACGGGGGGTATGACACCTTC
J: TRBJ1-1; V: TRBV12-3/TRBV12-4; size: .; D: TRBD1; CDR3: CASNPSGTGDTEAFF; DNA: TGTGCCAGCAATCCTTCCGGGACAGGGGACACTGAAGCTTTCTTT
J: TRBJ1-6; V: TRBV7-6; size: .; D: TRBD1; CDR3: CASSLGGQGSSPLHF; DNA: TGTGCCAGCAGCTTAGGGGGACAGGGGAGTTCACCCCTCCACTTT
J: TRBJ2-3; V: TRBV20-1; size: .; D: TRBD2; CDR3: CSAVAGGNTDTQYF; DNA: TGCAGTGCGGTAGCGGGGGGGAACACAGATACGCAGTATTTT
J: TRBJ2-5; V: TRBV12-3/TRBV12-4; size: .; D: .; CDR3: CASSYGAVPQETQYF; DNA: TGTGCCAGCAGCTACGGCGCGGTTCCACAAGAGACCCAGTACTTC
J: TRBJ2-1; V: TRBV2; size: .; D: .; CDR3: CASREGISSYNEQFF; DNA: TGTGCCAGCAGGGAAGGCATAAGCTCCTACAATGAGCAGTTCTTC
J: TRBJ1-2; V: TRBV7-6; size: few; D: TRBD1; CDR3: CASTSLGQGRGYTF; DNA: TGTGCCAGCACCAGTCTGGGACAGGGTAGAGGCTACACCTTC
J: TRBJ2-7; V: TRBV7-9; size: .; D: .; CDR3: CASSPRDRQPYEQYF; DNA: TGTGCCAGCAGCCCAAGGGACCGCCAACCCTACGAGCAGTACTTC
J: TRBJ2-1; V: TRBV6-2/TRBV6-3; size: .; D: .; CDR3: CASSYPLLDFSYNEQFF; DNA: TGTGCCAGCAGTTACCCTCTGCTAGACTTCTCTTACAATGAGCAGTTCTTC
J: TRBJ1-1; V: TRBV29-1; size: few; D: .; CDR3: CSVGPPGTEAFF; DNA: TGCAGCGTTGGCCCCCCGGGCACTGAAGCTTTCTTT
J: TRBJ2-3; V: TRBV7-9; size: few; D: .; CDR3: CASSPLRLADTQYF; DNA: TGTGCCAGCAGCCCACTCCGACTGGCAGATACGCAGTATTTT
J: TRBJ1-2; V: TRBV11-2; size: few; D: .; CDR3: CASSTPQDNYGYTF; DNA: TGTGCCAGCAGCACCCCCCAGGATAACTATGGCTACACCTTC
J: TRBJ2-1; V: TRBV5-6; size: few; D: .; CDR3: CASRSSQFF; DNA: TGTGCCAGCAGGTCTTCGCAGTTCTTC
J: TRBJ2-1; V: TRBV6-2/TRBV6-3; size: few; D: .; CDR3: CASSRSLGSNEQFF; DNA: TGTGCCAGCAGTAGAAGTCTTGGGTCCAATGAGCAGTTCTTC
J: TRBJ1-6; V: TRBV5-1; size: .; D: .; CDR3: CASSWTDNSPLHF; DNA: TGCGCCAGCAGCTGGACAGATAATTCACCCCTCCACTTT
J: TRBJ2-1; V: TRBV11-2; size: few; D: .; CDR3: CASSLVGSLGHEQFF; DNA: TGTGCCAGCAGCTTAGTTGGGTCCCTGGGCCATGAGCAGTTCTTC